This T cell receptor beta chain was profiled in a study of somatic mutations in cytotoxic T cells in rheumatoid arthritis. Across the whole study: Patient blood, approximately 32 ml in EDTA, was obtained immediately after diagnosis and prior to the start of any treatment. There were some V beta antibody-stained T-cell populations flow-sorted at nearly 100% purity, and these included V beta1+ cells sequenced for TCRB. Study conclusions and caveats: TRBV07's slight underrepresentation, observed in rheumatoid arthritis patients, lacked adjustment for multiple comparisons.

Germline CDR1 reads SGHAT; CDR2 reads FQNNGV. This CDR3 has 17 amino acids. On this clone: Antigen unknown.

Assay: immunoSEQ multiplex PCR; the TCRdb copy retains only in-frame clones and omits some. The repertoire includes about 5,000 clones, roughly four fifths of them detected once, and 40% to 55% sits in the top ten. This chain connects TRBV11-2 to TRBJ2-5; 7 bases line up with TRBD2. The J call may be in error: the DNA end matches TRBJ2-7 better. The TCR sequence derives from a woman aged 45-59 years with rheumatoid arthritis. The sample comprised CD8+ T cells sorted from blood. Here the CDR3 DNA reads TGTGCCAGCAGCCTAACTGATTTTGGCGGGAGCTCCTACGAGCAGTACTTC. Amino acids: CASSLTDFGGSSYEQYF.